This TCR beta chain was identified in a study of T cell responses to AZD1222 COVID-19 vaccine. This clone showed up just a few times. The germline gives CDR1 MDHEN, CDR2 SYDVKM. CDR3 length: 14 residues. V was trimmed by 4 bases and J by 10 bases, leaving 17 bases between them. The assay was immunoSEQ multiplex PCR, and TCRdb's table has in-frame clones only and misses some. The repertoire holds 110,000 to 150,000 clones, around 94% seen once, with more than 10% in the top ten. This clonotype was obtained from an adult who had recovered from COVID-19. The chain employs TRBV28 and TRBJ1-5, with D possibly TRBD1 on 6 matching bases. This sample comprised peripheral blood, obtained after recovery from COVID-19. CDR3 sequence (DNA): TGTGCCAGCAGTTCACCAGGGGTGGGTTTTCCCCAGCATTTT. It specifies CASSSPGVGFPQHF. The complete variable domain, with remaining parts taken from reference TRBV28 and TRBJ1-5, reads DVKVTQSSRYLVKRTGEKVFLECVQDMDHENMFWYRQDPGLGLRLIYFSYDVKMKEKGDIPEGYSVSREKKERFSLILESASTNQTSMYLCASSSPGVGFPQHFGDGTRLSIL.